Below are 29 T cell receptor beta chains sequenced from a single sample in a study of blood T cell repertoires in COVID-19 (dated by TCRdb to about 2020). The protocol used for the library was the immunoSEQ multiplex PCR assay. Here the immuneACCESS table is served through TCRdb, limited to in-frame sequences with V and J called. Missing clones are a known gap in these copies; in checked studies unresolved V genes cover under half, and the rest lacks a known reason. This sample has 250,000 to 300,000 clones in its table, and roughly 83% of those were observed once. The ten largest clonotypes hold around 4.5% of the sample. The sequenced material came from peripheral blood. The source is a man aged 55 to 70 who had recovered from COVID-19.

This clone was counted a single time. CDR3: CASSEGEGTGANVLTF. DNA for the CDR3: TGTGCCAGCAGTGAAGGGGAGGGTACTGGGGCCAACGTCCTGACTTTC. The chain is built from TRBV6-1 and TRBJ2-6; 7 bases agree with TRBD2. The CDR3 totals 16 residues. From germline, CDR1 is MNHNS and CDR2 SASEGT. J gave up 2 bases and V 1 base, and 2 bases lay outside the gene matches.

The chain employs TRBV13 and TRBJ1-2; a possible D gene is TRBD1 (5 bases). Germline V lookup: CDR1 PRHDT, CDR2 FYEKMQ (reference sequence). V was cut by 6 bases and J by 6 bases, with 14 bases left in between. The CDR3 runs to 13 residues. The CDR3 coding sequence is TGTGCCAGCAGTTGGGAGGGGATAGATGGCTACACCTTC. It specifies CASSWEGIDGYTF.

The chain is built from TRBV3-1 (or the pseudogene TRBV3-2) and TRBJ2-2; 8 bases map to TRBD2. Germline CDR1 reads LGHDT; CDR2 reads YNNKEL (reference sequence). V dropped 4 bases and J dropped 2; count of bases not matched to a gene: 3. CDR3 length equals 15 residues. CDR3: CASSPGLVNTGELFF. DNA for the CDR3: TGTGCCAGCAGCCCGGGACTAGTCAACACCGGGGAGCTGTTTTTT.

This clone was seen a single time. This chain links TRBV12-3 or TRBV12-4 with TRBJ2-1; perhaps TRBD2 as D (5 bases). V was cut by 2 bases and J by 10 bases, with 9 bases left in between. The CDR3 contains 12 residues. The CDR3 DNA follows: TGTGCCAGCAGTTTACTCGGACTGGAGCAGTTCTTC. Protein product: CASSLLGLEQFF.

The chain links TRBV18 to TRBJ1-1; 8 bases are shared with TRBD1. The V gene's germline CDR1 is KGHSH and CDR2 LQKENI. CDR3 length equals 18 residues. V shed 6 bases and J 4 bases; nucleotides not matched to a gene: 19. The CDR3 sequence: CASSASLGAGGAVTEAFF. The CDR3 DNA follows: TGTGCCAGCTCGGCAAGCCTCGGGGCAGGGGGCGCAGTCACTGAAGCTTTCTTT. The full variable domain, its missing parts supplied by reference TRBV18 and TRBJ1-1, is NAGVMQNPRHLVRRRGQEARLRCSPMKGHSHVYWYRQLPEEGLKFMVYLQKENIIDESGMPKERFSAEFPKEGPSILRIQQVVRGDSAAYFCASSASLGAGGAVTEAFFGQGTRLTVV.

V gene TRBV5-1 combines with J gene TRBJ1-1; no reliable D call. The germline gives CDR1 SGHRS, CDR2 YFSETQ. Trimming stripped 4 bases from V and 4 bases from J, with 11 bases between. This CDR3 has 13 amino acids. The CDR3 here is CASSAGLGTEAFF. The CDR3 DNA reads as TGCGCCAGCAGCGCGGGTTTGGGCACTGAAGCTTTCTTT. The full variable domain, rest sourced from reference TRBV5-1 and TRBJ1-1, is KAGVTQTPRYLIKTRGQQVTLSCSPISGHRSVSWYQQTPGQGLQFLFEYFSETQRNKGNFPGRFSGRQFSNSRSEMNVSTLELGDSALYLCASSAGLGTEAFFGQGTRLTVV.

This chain links TRBV5-6 with TRBJ1-1; D might be TRBD1 (5 bases). The CDR3 has 14 residues. Germline-derived CDR1 and CDR2 are SGHDT and YYEEEE. V was trimmed by 3 bases and J by 0 bases, leaving 9 bases between them. In DNA, the CDR3 is TGTGCCAGCAGCTCACAGGCGATGAACACTGAAGCTTTCTTT. Amino acid sequence: CASSSQAMNTEAFF.

V is TRBV6-5 and J is TRBJ1-1; D remains ambiguous. The CDR3 has 15 amino acids. From germline, CDR1 is MNHEY and CDR2 SVGAGI. Trimming left V 4 bases short and J 2 bases short, with 14 bases between. The CDR3 region is CASSFAAQPNTEAFF. The CDR3 DNA follows: TGTGCCAGCAGTTTCGCCGCACAGCCAAACACTGAAGCTTTCTTT.

V is TRBV4-1 and J is TRBJ2-5, with TRBD2 matching over 7 bases. CDR1 is MGHRA and CDR2 is YSYEKL in the germline V gene. The V gene end was trimmed by 3 bases and the J gene end by 1 base; junction bases not matched to a gene: 8. The CDR3 loop spans 16 amino acids. The CDR3 DNA reads as TGCGCCAGCAGCCAGGGGACTACAAACCTCCAAGAGACCCAGTACTTC. This sequence encodes CASSQGTTNLQETQYF.

This clone appeared a single time. This chain uses TRBV2 with TRBJ2-1; weak D call: TRBD1 (6 bases). The CDR3 loop spans 14 amino acids. V dropped 6 bases and J dropped 5 bases, with 14 bases sitting between them. Germline V gene data show CDR1 as SNHLY and CDR2 as FYNNEI. In nucleotides, the CDR3 is TGTGCCAGCAGAGACGGCAGGGGAAACAATGAGCAGTTCTTC. Amino acid sequence: CASRDGRGNNEQFF.

In its sample, this clone was seen a few times. The chain recombines TRBV2 with TRBJ2-1; D is ambiguous. Germline loops: CDR1 SNHLY, CDR2 FYNNEI. The V end lost 3 bases, the J end lost 3 bases, and 12 bases lay between the germline ends. The CDR3 runs to 15 residues. CDR3 amino acids: CASSDVRKHYNEQFF. As DNA, the CDR3 is TGTGCCAGCAGTGATGTCAGGAAACACTACAATGAGCAGTTCTTC.

The chain recombines TRBV4-1 with TRBJ2-3, with 11 bases matching TRBD2. The CDR3 has 16 residues. Germline V lookup: CDR1 MGHRA, CDR2 YSYEKL. The J segment lost 5 bases and the V segment lost 0 bases, leaving 4 bases of the junction unmatched. CDR3 sequence (DNA): TGCGCCAGCAGCCAAGATCAGGGACTAGCGGTAGATACGCAGTATTTT. Its protein is CASSQDQGLAVDTQYF.

The gene calls are TRBV5-1 and TRBJ1-1; D possibly corresponds to TRBD1 (5 bases). The CDR3 has 16 residues. V dropped 3 bases and J dropped 4 bases, with 19 bases sitting between them. CDR1 is SGHRS and CDR2 is YFSETQ in the germline V gene. The CDR3 nucleotides read TGCGCCAGCAGCTCGATCTCGGGGGTCGCGGGCACTGAAGCTTTCTTT. It is translated as CASSSISGVAGTEAFF.

This clone was detected a few times. V is TRBV3-1 (or the pseudogene TRBV3-2) and J is TRBJ1-5; 7 bases align to TRBD1. This CDR3 has 15 residues. Germline V lookup: CDR1 LGHDT, CDR2 YNNKEL (reference sequence). With V trimmed by 0 bases and J by 8 bases, 7 bases remained unmatched. CDR3 residues: CASSQDRGRTEPQHF. The CDR3 nucleotides read TGTGCCAGCAGCCAAGATAGGGGGCGTACGGAGCCCCAGCATTTT.

This clone has a single count. The chain joins TRBV7-9 to TRBJ1-6, with 7 bases identical to TRBD1. The CDR3 extends over 15 amino acids. With V trimmed by 5 bases and J by 7 bases, 8 bases remained unmatched. Germline CDR1 reads SEHNR; CDR2 reads FQNEAQ (reference sequence). The CDR3 DNA is TGTGCCAGCAGCCGCACAGCAGGGGGGAATTCACCCCTCCACTTT. Translated: CASSRTAGGNSPLHF.

The J gene is TRBJ1-6, the V gene TRBV10-1; tentatively, D is TRBD1 (5 bases). The CDR3 loop spans 13 amino acids. Trimming pared 2 bases from V and 6 bases from J, leaving 5 bases between. Germline V CDR1 and CDR2: WNHNN, SYGVQD (reference sequence). In DNA, the CDR3 is TGCGCCAGCAGTGAGGACAGTAATTCACCCCTCCACTTT. It specifies CASSEDSNSPLHF.

J is TRBJ2-7 and V is TRBV27, with 10 bases matching TRBD1. The V segment lost 7 bases and the J segment 1 base; nucleotides outside the gene matches: 4. Germline lookup yields CDR1 MNHEY and CDR2 SMNVEV (reference sequence). The CDR3 loop spans 14 amino acids. The CDR3 nucleotides read TGTGCCAGCAATCGACAGGGGGCATCCTACGAGCAGTACTTC. This encodes CASNRQGASYEQYF.

This rearrangement joins TRBV20-1 to TRBJ1-2, with unresolved D. The CDR3 consists of 11 residues. V was cut by 5 bases and J by 7 bases, with 11 bases left in between. The germline CDR1 and CDR2 sequences are DFQATT and SNEGSKA (reference sequence). The chain's CDR3 is CSAGPVLGYTF. The CDR3 nucleotides are TGCAGTGCTGGGCCCGTTCTTGGCTACACCTTC.

The chain has TRBV5-4 and TRBJ2-5; 9 positions match TRBD2. This CDR3 is built from 17 residues. J gave up 0 bases and V 1 base, and 7 bases lay outside the gene matches. Germline assignment: CDR1 SGHNT and CDR2 YYREEE (reference sequence). This CDR3 reads CASSLLRGGQYQETQYF. CDR3 DNA: TGTGCCAGCAGCTTGTTGCGGGGGGGTCAGTACCAAGAGACCCAGTACTTC.

This chain uses TRBV2 with TRBJ1-2; D is perhaps TRBD1 (5 bases). V was shortened by 10 bases and J by 3 bases, with 12 bases between the two germline ends. This CDR3 is built from 12 residues. Germline-derived CDR1 and CDR2 are SNHLY and FYNNEI. CDR3 in amino acids: CAKRRGDYGYTF. The DNA of the CDR3 is TGTGCCAAAAGGCGGGGGGACTATGGCTACACCTTC. The full variable domain, completed using reference TRBV2 and TRBJ1-2, is EPEVTQTPSHQVTQMGQEVILRCVPISNHLYFYWYRQILGQKVEFLVSFYNNEISEKSEIFDDQFSVERPDGSNFTLKIRSTKLEDSAMYFCAKRRGDYGYTFGSGTRLTVV.

The chain uses TRBV5-4 and TRBJ1-1, with D tentatively TRBD1 (5 bases). The V gene's germline CDR1 is SGHNT and CDR2 YYREEE (reference sequence). The CDR3 covers 14 residues. V was pared by 3 bases and J by 2 bases, with 11 bases between. CDR3 in amino acids: CASSSGQTNTEAFF. In nucleotides, the CDR3 is TGTGCCAGCAGCTCAGGGCAGACAAACACTGAAGCTTTCTTT. Using reference TRBV5-4 and TRBJ1-1 for the parts outside the CDR3, the full variable domain is ETGVTQSPTHLIKTRGQQVTLRCSSQSGHNTVSWYQQALGQGPQFIFQYYREEENGRGNFPPRFSGLQFPNYSSELNVNALELDDSALYLCASSSGQTNTEAFFGQGTRLTVV.

This clone turned up a few times. The J gene is TRBJ2-7, the V gene TRBV29-1; 8 bases map to TRBD1. Germline V CDR1 and CDR2: SQVTM, ANQGSEA. There are 12 residues in the CDR3. Losses at the gene ends were 7 bases for V and 11 bases for J; bases not matched to a gene: 13. The DNA of the CDR3 is TGCAGCGCCGCAAAGGGACAGGACGGAGAGTACTTC. Encoded protein: CSAAKGQDGEYF.

J is TRBJ1-1 and V is TRBV28, with 7 bases identical to TRBD1. Germline loops: CDR1 MDHEN, CDR2 SYDVKM. This CDR3 has 13 amino acids. V shed 3 bases and J 8 bases; nucleotides not matched to a gene: 6. In nucleotides, the CDR3 is TGTGCCAGCAGTTTTTCCGACAGGGACGAAGCTTTCTTT. Protein: CASSFSDRDEAFF.

This rearrangement joins TRBV7-2 to TRBJ2-7, with D possibly TRBD1 on 5 matching bases. With 1 base removed from V and 1 base from J, the gap between germline ends came to 8 bases. The CDR3 has 14 residues. Germline assignment: CDR1 SGHTA and CDR2 FQGNSA. The CDR3 DNA reads TGTGCCAGCAGCTTAGGGGGCAGGTCCTACGAGCAGTACTTC. Translating gives CASSLGGRSYEQYF.

The chain is built from TRBV27 and TRBJ1-3; 9 bases are shared with TRBD1. Looked up from germline, CDR1 is MNHEY and CDR2 is SMNVEV (reference sequence). The CDR3 is 16 residues long. V was pared by 10 bases and J by 0 bases, with 10 bases of the junction left unmatched. Here the CDR3 DNA reads TGTGCCATCCCACACGGACAGGGGTTCTCTGGAAACACCATATATTTT. Protein: CAIPHGQGFSGNTIYF.

The V call is TRBV7-9, the J call TRBJ2-2; 8 nucleotides agree with TRBD1. J gave up 2 bases and V 4 bases, and 12 bases lay outside the gene matches. The CDR3 runs 18 residues. Germline V gene data show CDR1 as SEHNR and CDR2 as FQNEAQ (reference sequence). The CDR3 loop is CASSSLRGRGKNTGELFF. The CDR3, as DNA: TGTGCCAGCAGCTCCCTCAGGGGGCGGGGAAAAAACACCGGGGAGCTGTTTTTT.

This clone was observed a handful of times. The J gene is TRBJ1-4, the V gene TRBV2, with 7 nucleotides matching TRBD1. Germline-derived CDR1 and CDR2 are SNHLY and FYNNEI. This CDR3 has 15 residues. V trimming: 1 base; J trimming: 8 bases; junction bases outside the gene matches: 7. CDR3 in DNA: TGTGCCAGCAGTGAAGTGGGCAGGGGGTACGAAAAACTGTTTTTT. This gives the protein CASSEVGRGYEKLFF. The whole variable domain, filled in from reference TRBV2 and TRBJ1-4, reads EPEVTQTPSHQVTQMGQEVILRCVPISNHLYFYWYRQILGQKVEFLVSFYNNEISEKSEIFDDQFSVERPDGSNFTLKIRSTKLEDSAMYFCASSEVGRGYEKLFFGSGTQLSVL.

The rearrangement links TRBV19 to TRBJ1-4; D not certain. CDR3 length equals 13 residues. V lost 3 bases to trimming and J lost 10 bases, with 12 bases between them. The germline V gene encodes CDR1 LNHDA and CDR2 SQIVND (reference sequence). The CDR3 sequence: CASSINPGGKLFF. CDR3 coding DNA: TGTGCCAGTAGTATTAACCCTGGAGGAAAACTGTTTTTT.

The V call is TRBV29-1, the J call TRBJ2-1, with 8 positions matching TRBD1. Germline lookup yields CDR1 SQVTM and CDR2 ANQGSEA. The CDR3 has 12 residues. The V gene end was trimmed by 4 bases and the J gene end by 10 bases; junction bases not matched to a gene: 6. The CDR3 DNA reads as TGCAGCGTTGGTGACAGGGGTCGAGAGCAGTTCTTC. Translating it yields CSVGDRGREQFF.